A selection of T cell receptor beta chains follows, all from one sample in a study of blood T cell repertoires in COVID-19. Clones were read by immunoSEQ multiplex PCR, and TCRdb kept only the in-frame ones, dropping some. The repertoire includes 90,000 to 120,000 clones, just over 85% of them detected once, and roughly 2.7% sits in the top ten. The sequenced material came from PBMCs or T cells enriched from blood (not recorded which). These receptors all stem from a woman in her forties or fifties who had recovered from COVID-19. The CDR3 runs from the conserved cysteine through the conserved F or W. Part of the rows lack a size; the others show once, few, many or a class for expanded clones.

cdr3_aa: CASSPTGTYEQYF
cdr3_length: 13
clone_size: -
v_call: TRBV28

cdr3_aa: CASSPTVLAGYNEQFF
cdr3_length: 16
clone_size: -
v_call: TRBV3-1/TRBV3-2

cdr3_aa: CAANTGATNTEAFF
cdr3_length: 14
clone_size: once
v_call: TRBV19

cdr3_aa: CASSARQGGSSNGYTF
cdr3_length: 16
clone_size: few
v_call: TRBV5-1

cdr3_aa: CASSAYGTDYGYTF
cdr3_length: 14
clone_size: -
v_call: TRBV28

cdr3_aa: CASSFGRGDEKLFF
cdr3_length: 14
clone_size: -
v_call: TRBV5-6

cdr3_aa: CAWNKQGAGNTIYF
cdr3_length: 14
clone_size: -
v_call: TRBV30

cdr3_aa: CASSLSGGAETQYF
cdr3_length: 14
clone_size: -
v_call: TRBV3-1/TRBV3-2

cdr3_aa: CAWSLQGGSSYGYTF
cdr3_length: 15
clone_size: once
v_call: TRBV30

cdr3_aa: CASSESRVYGNTIYF
cdr3_length: 15
clone_size: -
v_call: TRBV28

cdr3_aa: CASRTGQLLSYEQYF
cdr3_length: 15
clone_size: -
v_call: TRBV6-5

cdr3_aa: CASSQDSAGPKTQYF
cdr3_length: 15
clone_size: -
v_call: TRBV4-2

cdr3_aa: CASSGQYTEAFF
cdr3_length: 12
clone_size: -
v_call: TRBV28

cdr3_aa: CASSLSRTEDYGYTF
cdr3_length: 15
clone_size: once
v_call: TRBV27

cdr3_aa: CASSSTEAYEQYF
cdr3_length: 13
clone_size: once
v_call: TRBV3-1/TRBV3-2

cdr3_aa: CASKGDPSPGELFF
cdr3_length: 14
clone_size: -
v_call: TRBV19